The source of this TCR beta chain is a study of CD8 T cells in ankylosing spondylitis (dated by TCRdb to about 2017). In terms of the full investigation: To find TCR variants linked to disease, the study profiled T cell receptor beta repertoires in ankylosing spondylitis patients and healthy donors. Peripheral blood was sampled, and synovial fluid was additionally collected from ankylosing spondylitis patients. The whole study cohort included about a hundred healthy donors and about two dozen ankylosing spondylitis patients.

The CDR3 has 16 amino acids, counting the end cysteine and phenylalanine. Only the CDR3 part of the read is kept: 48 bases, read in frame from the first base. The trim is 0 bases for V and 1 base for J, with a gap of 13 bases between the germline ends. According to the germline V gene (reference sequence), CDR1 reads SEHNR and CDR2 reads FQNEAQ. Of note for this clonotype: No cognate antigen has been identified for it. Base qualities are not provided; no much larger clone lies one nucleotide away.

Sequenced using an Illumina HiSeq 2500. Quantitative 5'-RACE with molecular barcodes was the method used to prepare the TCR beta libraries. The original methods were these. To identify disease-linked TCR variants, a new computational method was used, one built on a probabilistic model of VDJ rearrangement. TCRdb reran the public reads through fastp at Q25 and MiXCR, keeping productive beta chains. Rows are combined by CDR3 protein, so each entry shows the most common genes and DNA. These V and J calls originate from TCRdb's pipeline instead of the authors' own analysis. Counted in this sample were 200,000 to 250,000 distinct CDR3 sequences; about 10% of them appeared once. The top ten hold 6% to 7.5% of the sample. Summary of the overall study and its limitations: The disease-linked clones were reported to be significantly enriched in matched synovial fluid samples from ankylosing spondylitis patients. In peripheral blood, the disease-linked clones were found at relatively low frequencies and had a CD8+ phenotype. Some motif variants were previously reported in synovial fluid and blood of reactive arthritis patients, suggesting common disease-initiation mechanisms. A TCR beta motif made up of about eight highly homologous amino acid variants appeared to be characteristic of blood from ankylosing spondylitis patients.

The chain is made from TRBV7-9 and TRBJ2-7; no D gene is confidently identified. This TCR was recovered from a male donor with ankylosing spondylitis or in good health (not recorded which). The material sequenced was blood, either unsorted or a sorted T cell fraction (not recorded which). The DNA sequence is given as TGTGCCAGCAGCTTAGCCCCCGTCGGATATTCCTACGAGCAGTACTTC. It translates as CASSLAPVGYSYEQYF.